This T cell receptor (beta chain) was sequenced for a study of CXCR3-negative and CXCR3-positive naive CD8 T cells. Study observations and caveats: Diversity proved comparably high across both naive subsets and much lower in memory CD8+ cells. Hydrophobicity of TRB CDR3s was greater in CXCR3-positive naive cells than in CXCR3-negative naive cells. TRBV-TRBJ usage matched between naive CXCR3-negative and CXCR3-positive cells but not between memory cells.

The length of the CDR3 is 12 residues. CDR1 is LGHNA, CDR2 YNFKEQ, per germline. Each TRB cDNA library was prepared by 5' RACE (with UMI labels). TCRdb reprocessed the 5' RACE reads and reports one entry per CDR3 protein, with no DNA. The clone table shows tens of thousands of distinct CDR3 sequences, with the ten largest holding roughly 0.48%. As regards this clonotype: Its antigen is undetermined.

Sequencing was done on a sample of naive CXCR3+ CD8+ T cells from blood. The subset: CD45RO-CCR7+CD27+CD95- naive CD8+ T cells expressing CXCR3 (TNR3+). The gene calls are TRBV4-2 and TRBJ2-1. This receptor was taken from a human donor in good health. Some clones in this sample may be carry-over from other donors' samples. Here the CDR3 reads CASSQVVGEQFF.